The rows below give T cell receptor beta chains drawn from one sample of a study of T cell repertoires in cytomegalovirus infection. TCRdb reprocessed the reads via MiXCR and lists one record per CDR3 protein. The data hold a few hundred thousand distinct CDR3 sequences, with roughly 20% observed a single time. Sequencing input: PBMCs. The receptors come from a human donor in good health (CMV status not recorded). Some clones in this sample may be carry-over from other donors' samples. The CDR3 runs from the conserved cysteine through the conserved F or W. A D gene is named only where the DNA matches it firmly. The listing skips clone size in some rows; elsewhere it reads once, few, many or a size class.

v_call	d_call	cdr3_length	clone_size	j_call	cdr3_aa	cdr3_nt
TRBV4-1	NA	19	many	TRBJ1-4	CASSQDWDTFGGTNEKLFF	TGCGCCAGCAGCCAAGATTGGGATACTTTCGGGGGAACTAATGAAAAACTGTTTTTT
TRBV19	NA	14	few	TRBJ2-7	CAPEERYEVGEQYF	TGTGCCCCCGAAGAGCGATATGAGGTGGGCGAGCAGTACTTC
TRBV7-2	NA	12	few	TRBJ2-3	CASSLEGHTQYF	TGTGCCAGCAGCTTAGAGGGGCATACGCAGTATTTT
TRBV6-2/TRBV6-3	TRBD2	16	NA	TRBJ2-1	CASSSSTSGRTHEQFF	TGTGCCAGCAGCTCCTCGACTAGCGGGAGAACCCATGAGCAGTTCTTC
TRBV7-9	NA	15	few	TRBJ2-5	CASSLTRGAEETQYF	TGTGCCAGCAGCTTAACCCGGGGGGCAGAAGAGACCCAGTACTTC
TRBV6-2/TRBV6-3	TRBD1	15	many	TRBJ1-5	CASRPTGAGNQPQHF	TGTGCCAGCAGACCCACAGGGGCAGGCAATCAGCCCCAGCATTTT
TRBV18	NA	14	NA	TRBJ1-3	CASSPTVKWDTIYF	TGTGCCAGCTCACCTACAGTAAAGTGGGACACCATATATTTT
TRBV10-3	NA	14	few	TRBJ2-7	CAISEFISGYEQYF	TGTGCCATCAGTGAGTTTATTTCGGGATACGAGCAGTACTTC
TRBV30	NA	14	NA	TRBJ2-1	CAWSRLDSYNEQFF	TGTGCCTGGAGTAGGCTGGACTCTTACAATGAGCAGTTCTTC
TRBV12-3/TRBV12-4	NA	13	few	TRBJ1-1	CASRDNMNTEAFF	TGTGCCAGCAGGGATAACATGAACACTGAAGCTTTCTTT
TRBV7-9	NA	14	many	TRBJ2-7	CASSPLGLPYEQYF	TGTGCCAGCAGCCCACTAGGACTACCTTACGAGCAGTACTTC
TRBV10-3	TRBD2	18	NA	TRBJ2-5	CAISAFGLSGVYQETQYF	TGTGCCATCAGTGCCTTTGGGCTAAGCGGGGTGTACCAAGAGACCCAGTACTTC
TRBV12-3/TRBV12-4	NA	13	NA	TRBJ2-5	CATTGEPPETQYF	TGTGCCACCACGGGCGAGCCCCCAGAGACCCAGTACTTC
TRBV3-1	NA	14	NA	TRBJ2-1	CYSSLRGGYNEQFF	TGTTATAGCAGTCTCCGTGGGGGCTACAATGAGCAGTTCTTC
TRBV6-2/TRBV6-3	TRBD2	18	many	TRBJ2-5	CASMMRASGSGGQETQYF	TGTGCCAGCATGATGAGGGCTAGCGGGAGTGGGGGGCAAGAGACCCAGTACTTC
TRBV12-3/TRBV12-4	TRBD2	13	NA	TRBJ2-1	CASSLEAGGKQFF	TGTGCCAGCAGTTTAGAAGCGGGAGGAAAGCAGTTCTTC
TRBV5-4	NA	14	many	TRBJ1-6	CASSLAGWNSPLHF	TGTGCCAGCAGCTTGGCCGGGTGGAATTCACCCCTCCACTTT
TRBV19	NA	17	few	TRBJ2-1	CASSEAGTPSSYNEQFF	TGTGCCAGTAGTGAAGCCGGGACTCCTAGCTCCTACAATGAGCAGTTCTTC
TRBV20-1	NA	11	NA	TRBJ1-4	CRAGRNEKLFF	TGCAGGGCAGGGAGGAATGAAAAACTGTTTTTT
TRBV11-2	TRBD1	16	NA	TRBJ2-1	CASSSNRGRSYNEQFF	TGTGCCAGCAGCTCAAACAGGGGGCGGTCCTACAATGAGCAGTTCTTC
TRBV6-6	TRBD2	15	few	TRBJ2-1	CASIGSGRARNEQFF	TGTGCCAGCATTGGTAGCGGGAGGGCCCGAAATGAGCAGTTCTTC
TRBV4-1	NA	17	NA	TRBJ2-7	CASSQDISLEGGYEQYF	TGCGCCAGCAGCCAAGATATCTCCCTGGAAGGGGGCTACGAGCAGTACTTC
TRBV12-3/TRBV12-4	TRBD1	14	many	TRBJ1-2	CASRPGTGEFGYTF	TGTGCCAGCAGACCCGGGACAGGGGAATTCGGCTACACCTTC
TRBV29-1	NA	14	few	TRBJ2-5	CSVEGRRPQETQYF	TGCAGCGTCGAAGGCCGCAGGCCACAAGAGACCCAGTACTTC
TRBV15	NA	18	NA	TRBJ2-1	CATSRDKRPSGSYNEQFF	TGTGCCACCAGCAGAGATAAACGACCCAGCGGGTCCTACAATGAGCAGTTCTTC
TRBV27	NA	13	NA	TRBJ2-2	CASSFKSTGELFF	TGTGCCAGCAGTTTTAAAAGTACCGGGGAGCTGTTTTTT
TRBV7-8	TRBD2	20	many	TRBJ2-1	CASSLYWGPAGGTSYNEQFF	TGTGCCAGCAGCTTATATTGGGGCCCGGCGGGAGGTACCTCCTACAATGAGCAGTTCTTC
TRBV6-6	NA	13	few	TRBJ1-1	CASSYERNTEAFF	TGTGCCAGCAGTTACGAGCGGAACACTGAAGCTTTCTTT
TRBV28	NA	11	few	TRBJ1-1	CASRTREKAFF	TGTGCCAGCAGGACTAGGGAGAAAGCTTTCTTT
TRBV7-2	TRBD2	16	many	TRBJ2-1	CASSLVGTSGNNEQFF	TGTGCCAGCAGCTTAGTAGGGACTAGCGGAAACAATGAGCAGTTCTTC
TRBV20-1	NA	14	NA	TRBJ2-3	CSARVTANTDTQYF	TGCAGTGCTAGAGTTACCGCTAACACAGATACGCAGTATTTT
TRBV5-1	NA	15	few	TRBJ2-1	CASSLDGVGGNEQFF	TGCGCCAGCAGCTTGGATGGAGTAGGGGGCAATGAGCAGTTCTTC
TRBV7-2	NA	15	many	TRBJ1-5	CASSLALGRNQPQHF	TGTGCCAGCAGCTTAGCGTTGGGGCGCAATCAGCCCCAGCATTTT
TRBV9	NA	18	NA	TRBJ1-2	CASSVGTVRPSSNYGYTF	TGTGCCAGCAGCGTAGGAACAGTTAGACCCTCGTCTAACTATGGCTACACCTTC
TRBV15	NA	15	many	TRBJ2-2	CATSRPPDLTGELFF	TGTGCCACCAGCAGACCACCGGACCTTACCGGGGAGCTGTTTTTT
TRBV12-3/TRBV12-4	NA	13	many	TRBJ1-1	CASSFSANTEAFF	TGTGCCAGCAGTTTCTCTGCTAACACTGAAGCTTTCTTT
TRBV6-1	NA	14	few	TRBJ2-3	CASSPDSPTDTQYF	TGTGCCAGCAGTCCTGACAGCCCCACAGATACGCAGTATTTT
TRBV7-2	NA	13	NA	TRBJ1-2	CASSLWPNYGYTF	TGTGCCAGCAGCCTTTGGCCGAACTATGGCTACACCTTC
TRBV7-9	TRBD1	15	many	TRBJ2-3	CASSTGTGSTDTQYF	TGTGCCAGCAGCACAGGGACAGGCAGCACAGATACGCAGTATTTT
TRBV7-8	TRBD2	16	few	TRBJ2-3	CASSYGLAGVTDTQYF	TGTGCCAGCAGCTATGGACTAGCGGGAGTCACAGATACGCAGTATTTT
TRBV5-4	NA	15	NA	TRBJ1-2	CASSLDPGEIYGYTF	TGTGCCAGCAGCTTGGACCCCGGAGAGATATATGGCTACACCTTC
TRBV7-8	TRBD1	15	many	TRBJ1-5	CASSFLGQGHQPQHF	TGTGCCAGCAGCTTCCTAGGACAGGGGCATCAGCCCCAGCATTTT
TRBV28	NA	12	few	TRBJ1-5	CASSFGRQPQHF	TGTGCCAGCAGTTTTGGAAGGCAGCCCCAGCATTTT
TRBV20-1	NA	11	once	TRBJ2-1	CSAKTRNEQFF	TGCAGTGCTAAGACACGCAATGAGCAGTTCTTC
TRBV7-2	NA	14	many	TRBJ2-5	CASSSNRGGETQYF	TGTGCCAGCAGCTCAAACAGGGGGGGAGAGACCCAGTACTTC
TRBV7-2	NA	12	NA	TRBJ2-3	CASSLPARTQYF	TGTGCCAGCAGCTTACCCGCGAGGACGCAGTATTTT
TRBV11-3	NA	17	NA	TRBJ2-2	CASSLWGRSANTGELFF	TGTGCCAGCAGCTTGTGGGGGAGGTCCGCGAACACCGGGGAGCTGTTTTTT
TRBV6-1	NA	13	few	TRBJ2-1	CASSEGLVDEQFF	TGTGCCAGCAGTGAAGGACTAGTCGATGAGCAGTTCTTC
TRBV11-2	TRBD1	13	few	TRBJ2-7	CASSRIQGNEQYF	TGTGCCAGCAGCCGGATACAGGGGAACGAGCAGTACTTC
TRBV6-6	TRBD1	15	NA	TRBJ1-4	CASSAETGWGGKLFF	TGTGCCAGCAGTGCCGAGACAGGGTGGGGAGGGAAACTGTTTTTT
TRBV5-1	NA	13	few	TRBJ1-1	CASSIWINTEAFF	TGCGCCAGCAGCATTTGGATAAACACTGAAGCTTTCTTT
TRBV7-2	NA	14	many	TRBJ2-7	CASTTPGTNYEQYF	TGTGCCAGCACAACCCCCGGGACGAACTACGAGCAGTACTTC
TRBV28	TRBD1	15	few	TRBJ1-2	CASSPSADRGRGYTF	TGTGCCAGCAGTCCCTCGGCGGACAGGGGGCGTGGCTACACCTTC
TRBV7-2	TRBD1	15	many	TRBJ2-2	CASSSGTGETGELFF	TGTGCCAGCAGCTCCGGGACAGGGGAAACCGGGGAGCTGTTTTTT